The TCR beta chain described here comes from a study of T cell changes during pregnancy in multiple sclerosis. Method: immunoSEQ multiplex PCR; TCRdb's copy keeps in-frame clones and lacks some. The sample includes some 30,000 clones, 85% to 90% of them seen just once. The CDR3 contains 14 residues. Trimming stripped 0 bases from V and 2 bases from J, with 7 bases between. Germline V gene lookup returns CDR1 PRHDT and CDR2 FYEKMQ (reference sequence). This receptor was taken from a female donor with multiple sclerosis, enrolled in a pregnancy study. The gene calls are TRBV13 and TRBJ1-1; unclear D gene. Sample: CD8+ T cells from peripheral blood mononuclear cells, taken before pregnancy. CDR3 loop: CASSLGRYNTEAFF. CDR3 bases: TGTGCCAGCAGCTTAGGGCGGTACAACACTGAAGCTTTCTTT. The full variable domain, its missing parts supplied by reference TRBV13 and TRBJ1-1, is AAGVIQSPRHLIKEKRETATLKCYPIPRHDTVYWYQQGPGQDPQFLISFYEKMQSDKGSIPDRFSAQQFSDYHSELNMSSLELGDSALYFCASSLGRYNTEAFFGQGTRLTVV.